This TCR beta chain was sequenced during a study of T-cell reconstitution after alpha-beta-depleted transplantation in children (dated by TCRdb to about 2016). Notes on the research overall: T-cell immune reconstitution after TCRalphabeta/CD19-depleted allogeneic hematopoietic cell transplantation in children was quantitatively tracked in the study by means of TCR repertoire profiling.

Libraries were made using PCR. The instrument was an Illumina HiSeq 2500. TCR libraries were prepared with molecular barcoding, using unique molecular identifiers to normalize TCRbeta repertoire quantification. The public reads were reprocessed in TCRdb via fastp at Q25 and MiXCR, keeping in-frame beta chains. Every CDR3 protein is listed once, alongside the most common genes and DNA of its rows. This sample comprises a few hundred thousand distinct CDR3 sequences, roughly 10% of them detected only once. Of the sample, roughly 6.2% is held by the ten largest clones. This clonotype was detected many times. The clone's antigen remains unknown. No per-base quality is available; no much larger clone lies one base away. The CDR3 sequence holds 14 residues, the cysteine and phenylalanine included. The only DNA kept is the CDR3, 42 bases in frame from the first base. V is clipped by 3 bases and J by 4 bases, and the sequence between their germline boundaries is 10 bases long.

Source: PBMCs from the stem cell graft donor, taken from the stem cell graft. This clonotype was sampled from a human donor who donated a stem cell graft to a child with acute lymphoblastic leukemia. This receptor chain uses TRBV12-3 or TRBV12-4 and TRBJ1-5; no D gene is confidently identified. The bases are TGTGCCAGCAGTTTTGGCAACTCTAATCAGCCCCAGCATTTT. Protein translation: CASSFGNSNQPQHF.